Listed below are T cell receptor beta chains from one sample, sequenced in a study of OX40 agonist ivuxolimab in advanced cancers. This table comes from immunoSEQ multiplex PCR, and its TCRdb copy is limited to in-frame clones, with some not included. The sample holds under 85,000 clones, 85% seen once. The input for sequencing was CD4+ or CD8+ T cells sorted from blood, taken in a trial of the OX40 agonist ivuxolimab. These receptors were collected from an adult with an advanced solid tumor such as melanoma, head and neck, liver or kidney cancer. CDR3s include the opening cysteine and the closing phenylalanine or tryptophan. A D gene is named only where the DNA matches it firmly. Clone size is stated in some rows and not others, as once, few, many or a class when expanded.

TRBJ1-3 | - | TRBD1 | TRBV11-2 | CASSSWLTGTAVRTIYF | TGTGCCAGCAGCTCCTGGTTGACCGGGACAGCCGTCAGGACCATATATTTT
TRBJ1-4 | - | TRBD1 | TRBV30 | CAWRPAGGGEKLFF | TGTGCCTGGAGACCAGCAGGGGGCGGGGAAAAACTGTTTTTT
TRBJ1-1 | - | - | TRBV30 | CAWKRGMNTEAFF | TGTGCCTGGAAGAGGGGCATGAACACTGAAGCTTTCTTT
TRBJ2-7 | - | - | TRBV19 | CASSMGGYEQYF | TGTGCCAGTAGTATGGGCGGTTACGAGCAGTACTTC
TRBJ2-7 | - | TRBD2 | TRBV28 | CASSLAGGPSAQYF | TGTGCCAGCAGTTTAGCGGGAGGGCCTTCAGCGCAGTACTTC
TRBJ2-1 | - | TRBD2 | TRBV10-3 | CAIRTSGEYNEQFF | TGTGCCATCAGGACTAGCGGGGAGTACAATGAGCAGTTCTTC
TRBJ1-6 | - | - | TRBV7-9 | CASSLGSPLHF | TGTGCCAGCAGCTTAGGCTCACCCCTCCACTTT
TRBJ1-1 | - | TRBD1 | TRBV5-6 | CASSSDGPGTVNTEAFF | TGTGCCAGCAGCTCGGACGGACCCGGGACAGTGAACACTGAAGCTTTCTTT
TRBJ2-1 | - | - | TRBV9 | CASSVDRPTHEQFF | TGTGCCAGCAGCGTAGATCGGCCCACGCATGAGCAGTTCTTC
TRBJ1-4 | - | - | TRBV2 | CASSDGQGNGKLFF | TGTGCCAGCAGTGACGGGCAGGGGAACGGAAAACTGTTTTTT
TRBJ1-1 | - | - | TRBV5-6 | CASSLGLGSSSAGYGSIFF | TGTGCCAGCAGCTTGGGTTTGGGGAGTAGTTCGGCGGGGTACGGCTCTATTTTCTTT
TRBJ2-7 | - | TRBD1 | TRBV27 | CASSLRDRAYEQYF | TGTGCCAGCAGTTTACGGGACAGAGCCTACGAGCAGTACTTC
TRBJ2-7 | once | TRBD2 | TRBV10-3 | CAISEPSGTYSYEQYF | TGTGCCATCAGTGAGCCTAGCGGGACCTATTCCTACGAGCAGTACTTC
TRBJ1-5 | - | - | TRBV6-6 | CASSYTPGAKHF | TGTGCCAGCAGTTACACGCCAGGGGCTAAGCATTTT
TRBJ2-3 | - | - | TRBV5-4 | CASSLGGSRTDTQYF | TGTGCCAGCAGCTTGGGGGGATCCCGCACAGATACGCAGTATTTT
TRBJ2-7 | - | - | TRBV30 | CAWSVERGREQYF | TGTGCCTGGAGTGTAGAGAGAGGCCGCGAGCAGTACTTC
TRBJ1-5 | - | TRBD1 | TRBV7-2 | CASSPRQGGDQPQHF | TGTGCCAGCAGCCCTCGACAGGGGGGGGATCAGCCCCAGCATTTT
TRBJ1-1 | - | - | TRBV9 | CASSVSSRNTEAFF | TGTGCCAGCAGCGTATCCAGTAGGAACACTGAAGCTTTCTTT
TRBJ2-3 | - | - | TRBV4-3 | CASSRLGGTSTDTQYF | TGCGCCAGCAGCCGCCTCGGGGGAACTAGCACAGATACGCAGTATTTT
TRBJ1-4 | - | - | TRBV6-1 | CASSTGLSNEKLFF | TGTGCCAGCAGTACGGGACTCTCCAATGAAAAACTGTTTTTT
TRBJ2-7 | - | - | TRBV6-1 | CASSLGLTYEQYF | TGTGCCAGCAGCCTAGGGTTAACCTACGAGCAGTACTTC
TRBJ1-5 | - | TRBD1 | TRBV19 | CASNRQGAGPQHF | TGTGCCAGTAATCGACAGGGGGCCGGGCCCCAGCATTTT
TRBJ2-1 | once | TRBD2 | TRBV5-1 | CASSLAGTSGYNEQFF | TGCGCCAGCAGCTTGGCCGGGACTAGCGGTTACAATGAGCAGTTCTTC
TRBJ1-2 | - | TRBD1 | TRBV5-4 | CASSLRDSYYGYTF | TGTGCCAGCAGCTTAAGGGACAGCTACTATGGCTACACCTTC
TRBJ2-5 | - | TRBD2 | TRBV7-2 | CASATGGLAGKETQYF | TGTGCCAGCGCAACGGGCGGACTAGCGGGTAAAGAGACCCAGTACTTC
TRBJ2-7 | - | TRBD2 | TRBV7-9 | CASSPYLAGVSYEQYF | TGTGCCAGCAGCCCCTACCTAGCGGGAGTTTCCTACGAGCAGTACTTC
TRBJ2-1 | once | - | TRBV29-1 | CSVARQSGYNEQFF | TGCAGCGTTGCCCGGCAAAGCGGGTACAATGAGCAGTTCTTC
TRBJ2-1 | - | TRBD2 | TRBV12-5 | CASGLSLHLSGRAYNEQFF | TGTGCTAGTGGTTTGTCCCTCCACCTTAGCGGGAGGGCCTACAATGAGCAGTTCTTC
TRBJ2-7 | - | TRBD1 | TRBV11-3 | CASSQLTRDRTYYEQYF | TGTGCCAGCAGCCAACTCACCCGGGACAGAACGTACTACGAGCAGTACTTC
TRBJ2-1 | - | TRBD2 | TRBV27 | CASWVRGAGDNEQFF | TGTGCCAGCTGGGTGCGGGGGGCAGGCGACAATGAGCAGTTCTTC
TRBJ2-1 | - | - | TRBV6-5 | CASSSPYFHEQFF | TGTGCCAGCAGTTCCCCCTATTTCCATGAGCAGTTCTTC
TRBJ2-1 | - | - | TRBV7-9 | CASSLITSNEQFF | TGTGCCAGCAGCTTAATAACTTCCAATGAGCAGTTCTTC
TRBJ2-3 | - | - | TRBV7-9 | CASSQTPGFRTDTQYF | TGTGCCAGCAGCCAAACGCCCGGTTTTCGCACAGATACGCAGTATTTT
TRBJ1-3 | - | TRBD1 | TRBV7-2 | CASSLGTGYGNTIYF | TGTGCCAGCAGCCTAGGGACAGGGTATGGAAACACCATATATTTT
TRBJ1-1 | - | - | TRBV5-6 | CASSLVVPDLAREFTEAFF | TGTGCCAGCAGCTTGGTAGTGCCCGACTTGGCCAGAGAATTCACTGAAGCTTTCTTT
TRBJ1-5 | - | TRBD1 | TRBV15 | CATSLDRGGWSNQPQHF | TGTGCCACATCACTTGACAGGGGCGGGTGGAGCAATCAGCCCCAGCATTTT
TRBJ1-1 | - | - | TRBV25-1 | CASRVKNTEAFF | TGTGCCAGCAGAGTCAAGAACACTGAAGCTTTCTTT
TRBJ1-2 | once | - | TRBV7-2 | CASSLEGGSRVNYGYTF | TGTGCCAGCAGCTTAGAAGGGGGTAGTAGAGTCAACTATGGCTACACCTTC
TRBJ1-2 | - | - | TRBV19 | CASKKEAGGPYYGYTF | TGTGCCAGTAAAAAGGAGGCTGGGGGGCCTTACTATGGCTACACCTTC
TRBJ1-1 | - | - | TRBV25-1 | CASSATGTGFSDTEAFF | TGTGCCAGCAGTGCTACTGGTACGGGATTCTCGGACACTGAAGCTTTCTTT
TRBJ1-2 | - | - | TRBV10-3 | CAISEIFWGDGYTF | TGTGCCATCAGTGAGATATTCTGGGGGGATGGCTACACCTTC
TRBJ2-2 | few | - | TRBV4-2 | CASSQDLPGRNTGELFF | TGTGCCAGCAGCCAAGATCTGCCGGGGCGGAACACCGGGGAGCTGTTTTTT
TRBJ1-1 | - | TRBD1 | TRBV6-4 | CASRPGQVNTEAFF | TGTGCCAGCAGGCCGGGACAGGTTAACACTGAAGCTTTCTTT
TRBJ1-1 | - | TRBD1 | TRBV5-1 | CASSGGQADTEAFF | TGCGCCAGCAGCGGGGGACAGGCGGACACTGAAGCTTTCTTT
TRBJ2-4 | few | - | TRBV19 | CASKGQLLAKNIQYF | TGTGCCAGTAAAGGACAGCTTTTAGCCAAAAACATTCAGTACTTC
TRBJ2-7 | - | - | TRBV7-3 | CASSSGTPPSYEQYF | TGTGCCAGCAGCTCAGGTACTCCACCCTCCTACGAGCAGTACTTC
TRBJ1-1 | - | - | TRBV5-4 | CASSFRTTGGTEAFF | TGTGCCAGCAGCTTTCGGACCACCGGAGGCACTGAAGCTTTCTTT
TRBJ1-1 | - | - | TRBV18 | CASSRKSYDEAFF | TGTGCCAGCTCACGAAAGAGCTATGATGAAGCTTTCTTT
TRBJ2-7 | few | TRBD1 | TRBV19 | CASSRDRGPEQYF | TGTGCCAGTAGTCGGGACAGGGGGCCCGAGCAGTACTTC
TRBJ1-2 | - | TRBD1 | TRBV6-5 | CASSSAGTDNYGYTF | TGTGCCAGCAGTTCGGCCGGGACAGATAACTATGGCTACACCTTC
TRBJ2-1 | - | - | TRBV7-2 | CASSLNVLVLYNEQFF | TGTGCCAGCAGCTTAAATGTCTTGGTCCTCTACAATGAGCAGTTCTTC
TRBJ1-1 | - | - | TRBV11-2 | CASSSAGGLAAFF | TGTGCCAGCAGCTCCGCGGGGGGATTGGCGGCTTTCTTT
TRBJ1-4 | - | TRBD1 | TRBV2 | CASTITGGAGEKLFF | TGTGCCAGCACTATTACAGGGGGCGCGGGTGAAAAACTGTTTTTT
TRBJ2-2 | - | - | TRBV7-6 | CASSSRAGHTNTGELFF | TGTGCCAGCAGTAGTCGGGCAGGGCATACGAACACCGGGGAGCTGTTTTTT
TRBJ2-1 | - | - | TRBV6-4 | CASSYQGHNEQFF | TGTGCCAGCAGTTATCAGGGTCACAATGAGCAGTTCTTC